These 15 T cell receptor beta chains originate from one sample sequenced in a study of graft-versus-host responses after intestinal transplantation. TCRdb's table, derived via immunoSEQ multiplex PCR, lists solely in-frame clones and lacks some. The repertoire consists of about 24,000 clones, with 40% occurring once and the leading ten covering under 0.8%. The sequencing used alloreactive CD4+ T cells from a mixed lymphocyte reaction culture, collected before intestinal transplant. Regarding subset: CFSE-low proliferating T cells sorted from approximately 6-day pre-transplant mixed lymphocyte reaction (GvH or HvG direction). These receptor sequences come from a human patient who received an intestinal transplant.

V is TRBV7-3 and J is TRBJ2-2; TRBD2 matches 8 bases. After removal of 2 bases from V and 4 bases from J, the junction contained 6 bases not matched to a gene. In germline, CDR1 is SGHTA, CDR2 FQGTGA. The CDR3 length is 16 residues. The CDR3 sequence: CASSLDGGALTGELFF. CDR3 nucleotide sequence: TGTGCCAGCAGCTTAGACGGGGGGGCCCTCACCGGGGAGCTGTTTTTT.

This clone was found a few times. The chain links TRBV6-5 to TRBJ2-3, with TRBD2 identical over 9 bases. Germline CDR1 MNHEY, CDR2 SVGAGI. Trimming removed 5 bases from V and 6 bases from J; junction bases left unmatched: 9. The CDR3 contains 15 residues. CDR3 sequence reads: CASSPWRGGRDTQYF. The CDR3, as DNA: TGTGCCAGCAGTCCGTGGCGGGGGGGCCGGGATACGCAGTATTTT.

V and J are TRBV7-2 and TRBJ2-3; no firm D call. The V end was cut by 1 base, the J end by 0 bases, with 5 bases between. Germline loops: CDR1 SGHTA, CDR2 FQGNSA. The CDR3 extends over 14 amino acids. DNA of the CDR3: TGTGCCAGCAGCTTAGTCAGGAGCACAGATACGCAGTATTTT. Amino acid sequence: CASSLVRSTDTQYF.

The rearrangement uses TRBV7-9 and TRBJ1-3, with D maybe TRBD1 (6 bases). CDR3 size: 16 residues. V was clipped by 5 bases and J by 0 bases, with 14 bases between them. The germline V gene encodes CDR1 SEHNR and CDR2 FQNEAQ (reference sequence). Written as DNA, the CDR3 is TGTGCCAGCAGCGCTAGGGGACACAGCTCTGGAAACACCATATATTTT. It codes for CASSARGHSSGNTIYF.

This clone has only a few counts. This chain connects TRBV9 to TRBJ2-3; 8 bases are shared with TRBD1. Trimming cost V 0 bases and J 2 bases; bases outside gene matches: 5. Germline CDR1 and CDR2: SGDLS and YYNGEE. The CDR3 loop spans 16 amino acids. Here the CDR3 DNA reads TGTGCCAGCAGCGTAGCTGGGACAGGCTACACAGATACGCAGTATTTT. Protein: CASSVAGTGYTDTQYF. Supplemented by reference TRBV9 and TRBJ2-3, the full variable domain reads DSGVTQTPKHLITATGQRVTLRCSPRSGDLSVYWYQQSLDQGLQFLIQYYNGEERAKGNILERFSAQQFPDLHSELNLSSLELGDSALYFCASSVAGTGYTDTQYFGPGTRLTVL.

Within the sample, this clone is medium-sized (0.01 to 0.1%). In DNA, the CDR3 is TGTGCCAGCAGCTTGGCCTGGGACAGGGGAAATTCACCCCTCCACTTT. This encodes CASSLAWDRGNSPLHF. The V and J genes are TRBV5-8 and TRBJ1-6; 10 bases agree with TRBD1. Germline lookup yields CDR1 SGHTS and CDR2 YDEGEE. The CDR3 has 16 amino acids. Trimming cost V 0 bases and J 7 bases; bases outside gene matches: 4.

The CDR3 is CASNIQGAYTGELFF. CDR3 nucleotide sequence: TGCGCCAGCAACATACAGGGGGCTTACACCGGGGAGCTGTTTTTT. This chain uses TRBV5-1 with TRBJ2-2, with 9 bases matching TRBD1. V lost 6 bases, J lost 3 bases, and 6 bases stayed unmatched. The length of the CDR3 is 15 residues. Germline V gene sequence: CDR1 SGHRS, CDR2 YFSETQ. The full variable domain, completed using reference TRBV5-1 and TRBJ2-2, is KAGVTQTPRYLIKTRGQQVTLSCSPISGHRSVSWYQQTPGQGLQFLFEYFSETQRNKGNFPGRFSGRQFSNSRSEMNVSTLELGDSALYLCASNIQGAYTGELFFGEGSRLTVL.

This clone turned up a few times. CDR3 sequence reads: CASSFASGDYNEQFF. CDR3 in DNA: TGTGCCAGCAGCTTCGCTAGCGGGGACTACAATGAGCAGTTCTTC. The V and J genes are TRBV7-6 and TRBJ2-1, with TRBD2 matching 9 bases. CDR1 and CDR2 (germline): SGHVS, FNYEAQ. This CDR3 has 15 residues. After removal of 3 bases from V and 3 bases from J, the junction contained 3 bases not matched to a gene.

This clone was recorded a few times. The rearrangement joins TRBV30 to TRBJ1-1; D is undetermined. Germline values: CDR1 GTSNPN, CDR2 SVGIG (reference sequence). V was cut by 3 bases and J by 3 bases, with 14 bases left in between. The CDR3 totals 14 residues. DNA of the CDR3: TGTGCCTGGAGCCCTATTTTGGGCTACACTGAAGCTTTCTTT. Translation gives CAWSPILGYTEAFF.

As to this clone: Other DNA sequences of this sample code for an identical CDR3. The rearrangement links TRBV4-2 to TRBJ2-1, with TRBD2 as a possible D gene (5 bases). Per the germline V gene, CDR1 is LGHNA and CDR2 is YNFKEQ. The CDR3 loop spans 14 amino acids. V was cut by 4 bases and J by 1 base, with 8 bases left in between. The CDR3 DNA reads as TGTGCCAGCAGCCCCGGACTTTCCTACAATGAGCAGTTCTTC. As protein: CASSPGLSYNEQFF.

This sequence joins TRBV6-1 and TRBJ2-7; possibly TRBD2 for D (6 bases). V shed 7 bases and J shed 6 bases, with 22 bases lying between them. Germline CDR1 and CDR2: MNHNS and SASEGT. The CDR3 totals 15 residues. CDR3 loop: CASIFLLAGGGEQYF. As DNA, the CDR3 is TGTGCCAGCATCTTTTTACTAGCAGGAGGAGGCGAGCAGTACTTC.

This clone showed up just a few times. The chain has TRBV2 and TRBJ1-2, with 7 bases fitting TRBD1. This CDR3 has 14 residues. Unmatched junction bases numbered 8, after V lost 6 bases and J lost 4 bases. The V gene's germline CDR1 is SNHLY and CDR2 FYNNEI. The CDR3 bases are TGTGCCAGCAGGATCACAGGGGTAACCTATGGCTACACCTTC. This sequence encodes CASRITGVTYGYTF. The full variable domain, with the rest looked up from reference TRBV2 and TRBJ1-2, is EPEVTQTPSHQVTQMGQEVILRCVPISNHLYFYWYRQILGQKVEFLVSFYNNEISEKSEIFDDQFSVERPDGSNFTLKIRSTKLEDSAMYFCASRITGVTYGYTFGSGTRLTVV.

CDR3 amino acids: CASSYHRGSSYNEQFF. DNA for the CDR3: TGTGCCAGCAGTTACCACCGCGGGAGCTCCTACAATGAGCAGTTCTTC. The chain couples TRBV27 to TRBJ2-1; 7 bases match TRBD2. Germline V gene lookup returns CDR1 MNHEY and CDR2 SMNVEV (reference sequence). CDR3 length: 16 amino acids. The V segment lost 4 bases and the J segment 0 bases; nucleotides outside the gene matches: 6.

Details on this clone: The junction shows a germline mismatch at one end, possibly a read error. The chain couples TRBV5-5 to TRBJ2-7; the D gene is possibly TRBD1 (6 bases). The V gene's germline CDR1 is SGHKS and CDR2 YYEKEE (reference sequence). The CDR3 runs 14 residues. The CDR3 sequence: CASSPTGSSYKQYF. The CDR3 DNA reads TGTGCCAGCAGCCCTACAGGGAGCTCCTACAAGCAGTACTTC.

The chain carries TRBV30 and TRBJ2-3; maybe TRBD1 (5 bases). This CDR3 is 12 amino acids long. Trimming took 2 bases from V and 3 from J, leaving 6 bases between them. Germline loops: CDR1 GTSNPN, CDR2 SVGIG (reference sequence). This CDR3 reads CAWSPGTDTQYF. CDR3 bases: TGTGCCTGGAGTCCAGGGACAGATACGCAGTATTTT. Full variable domain (missing parts from reference TRBV30 and TRBJ2-3): SQTIHQWPATLVQPVGSPLSLECTVEGTSNPNLYWYRQAAGRGLQLLFYSVGIGQISSEVPQNLSASRPQDRQFILSSKKLLLSDSGFYLCAWSPGTDTQYFGPGTRLTVL.